A single sample is the source of the 9 T cell receptor beta chains below, sequenced in a study of OX40 agonist ivuxolimab in advanced cancers. Method: immunoSEQ multiplex PCR; TCRdb's copy keeps in-frame clones and lacks some. The sample contains around 31,000 clones, 81% of which appear only once. This sample comprised CD4+ or CD8+ T cells sorted from blood, obtained in a trial of the OX40 agonist ivuxolimab. These receptors were taken from an adult with an advanced solid tumor such as melanoma, head and neck, liver or kidney cancer.

The chain uses TRBV4-1 and TRBJ2-3; weak D call: TRBD2 (6 bases). Per the germline V gene, CDR1 is MGHRA and CDR2 is YSYEKL. V lost 4 bases, J lost 0 bases, and 11 bases lay in between. This CDR3 has 15 amino acids. The CDR3: CASSLSGVSTDTQYF. The CDR3 DNA follows: TGCGCCAGCAGCCTTTCGGGGGTTAGCACAGATACGCAGTATTTT.

This clone was recorded a few times. This chain joins TRBV9 and TRBJ1-2, with 7 bases that match TRBD1. J gave up 4 bases and V 3 bases, and 3 bases lay outside the gene matches. Germline V gives CDR1 SGDLS, CDR2 YYNGEE. There are 13 residues in the CDR3. The CDR3 is CASSGDSFYGYTF. Here the CDR3 DNA reads TGTGCCAGCAGCGGGGACAGCTTCTATGGCTACACCTTC.

V gene TRBV6-1 combines with J gene TRBJ1-1; the D gene is possibly TRBD1 (6 bases). This CDR3 spans 11 amino acids. Germline lookup yields CDR1 MNHNS and CDR2 SASEGT. V lost 10 bases and J 3 bases, leaving 9 bases between the germline ends. CDR3 protein: CATGQYTEAFF. Written as DNA, the CDR3 is TGTGCCACCGGACAGTACACTGAAGCTTTCTTT.

This clone was recorded once. The chain joins TRBV5-1 to TRBJ2-7; unclear D gene. V was pared by 0 bases and J by 3 bases, with 16 bases between. From germline, CDR1 is SGHRS and CDR2 YFSETQ. The CDR3 totals 16 residues. This CDR3 is CASSLEATSSLYEQYF. The CDR3 DNA follows: TGCGCCAGCAGCTTGGAAGCGACTTCATCCCTCTACGAGCAGTACTTC. Complete variable domain (other parts from reference TRBV5-1 and TRBJ2-7): KAGVTQTPRYLIKTRGQQVTLSCSPISGHRSVSWYQQTPGQGLQFLFEYFSETQRNKGNFPGRFSGRQFSNSRSEMNVSTLELGDSALYLCASSLEATSSLYEQYFGPGTRLTVT.

The chain couples TRBV6-5 to TRBJ1-1; D unresolved. Between the trimmed V and J ends, which lost 6 bases and 11 bases, there was a span of 16 bases. CDR1 is MNHEY and CDR2 is SVGAGI in the germline V gene. The CDR3 is 12 residues long. As DNA, the CDR3 is TGTGCCAGCAGGTACGTATCTTTTAGGGCTTTCTTT. Its protein product is CASRYVSFRAFF.

The chain joins TRBV29-1 to TRBJ1-2; D is unclear. Trimming shortened V by 7 bases and J by 3 bases, and 6 bases separated the two germline ends. This CDR3 comprises 10 residues. The V gene's germline CDR1 is SQVTM and CDR2 ANQGSEA. The CDR3 region has the DNA TGCAGCGCCGGGGACTATGGCTACACCTTC. It specifies CSAGDYGYTF.

The rearrangement uses TRBV11-2 and TRBJ1-3; possibly TRBD1 for D (6 bases). Per the germline V gene, CDR1 is SGHAT and CDR2 is FQNNGV. The CDR3 length is 15 residues. V was cut by 5 bases and J by 0 bases, with 11 bases left in between. The CDR3 protein is CASSPTGISGNTIYF. CDR3 DNA: TGTGCCAGCAGCCCTACAGGGATCTCTGGAAACACCATATATTTT.

This clone occurred a few times. The J gene is TRBJ1-1, the V gene TRBV20-1; D ambiguous. Germline lookup yields CDR1 DFQATT and CDR2 SNEGSKA (reference sequence). This CDR3 is 11 amino acids long. Trimming took off 8 bases at V and 2 bases at J, with 9 bases between the two ends. The chain's CDR3 is CSYPKNTEAFF. The CDR3 nucleotides are TGCAGTTACCCCAAAAACACTGAAGCTTTCTTT.

The chain combines TRBV28 with TRBJ1-2; tentatively, D is TRBD1 (5 bases). V dropped 5 bases and J dropped 4 bases, with 14 bases sitting between them. Germline assignment: CDR1 MDHEN and CDR2 SYDVKM. This CDR3 is 14 amino acids long. CDR3 region: CASSTGGGGYGYTF. Written as DNA, the CDR3 is TGTGCCAGCAGTACAGGCGGTGGAGGCTATGGCTACACCTTC.